What follows are 14 T cell receptor beta chains derived from one specimen sequenced in a study of OX40 agonist ivuxolimab in advanced cancers. Only in-frame clones appear in the TCRdb table, and some are missing; sequencing was by immunoSEQ multiplex PCR. The sample contains tens of thousands of clones, roughly nine tenths of which appear only once. Sequences were derived from CD4+ or CD8+ T cells sorted from blood, sampled in a trial of the OX40 agonist ivuxolimab. The receptors were sampled from an adult with an advanced solid tumor such as melanoma, head and neck, liver or kidney cancer.

This sequence joins TRBV7-6 and TRBJ1-3, with TRBD1 matching 8 bases. This CDR3 comprises 17 residues. The junction had 11 bases not matched to a gene; V was cut back by 3 bases and J by 4 bases. Germline CDR1 reads SGHVS; CDR2 reads FNYEAQ. CDR3 protein: CASSFGPQTGAGNTIYF. The CDR3 DNA follows: TGTGCCAGCAGCTTCGGCCCCCAGACAGGGGCAGGAAACACCATATATTTT. Looking up the rest from reference TRBV7-6 and TRBJ1-3 gives the full variable domain: GAGVSQSPRYKVTKRGQDVALRCDPISGHVSLYWYRQALGQGPEFLTYFNYEAQQDKSGLPNDRFSAERPEGSISTLTIQRTEQRDSAMYRCASSFGPQTGAGNTIYFGEGSWLTVV.

A single count supports this clone. CDR3 region: CASSLVYGLAGYTF. CDR3 nucleotides: TGTGCCAGCAGCTTAGTGTACGGGTTGGCCGGCTACACCTTC. The chain carries TRBV7-8 and TRBJ1-2; the D is unclear. Trimming took 1 base from V and 8 from J, leaving 14 bases between them. The V gene's germline CDR1 is SGHVS and CDR2 FQNEAQ. The CDR3 length is 14 residues.

The chain is built from TRBV23-1 and TRBJ2-7, with D unresolved. TRBV23-1 is identified as an open reading frame with a role that is uncertain. The V and J ends lost 0 bases and 3 bases respectively, with 9 bases between them. CDR3 length: 14 amino acids. DNA of the CDR3: TGCGCCAGCAGTCAATCCCGGCAGGACTACGAGCAGTACTTC. Its protein is CASSQSRQDYEQYF.

This rearrangement joins TRBV27 to TRBJ2-4, with D possibly matching TRBD1 (5 bases). V was trimmed by 8 bases and J by 7 bases, leaving 12 bases between them. There are 12 residues in the CDR3. In germline, CDR1 is MNHEY, CDR2 SMNVEV (reference sequence). The CDR3 sequence: CASSPGWNIQYF. The CDR3 nucleotides are TGTGCCAGCTCGCCAGGGTGGAACATTCAGTACTTC.

The chain recombines TRBV9 with TRBJ2-6, with a tentative D call TRBD1 (7 bases). CDR1 is SGDLS, CDR2 YYNGEE, per germline. V lost 0 bases and J lost 0, with 13 bases in between. The CDR3 has 18 residues. The CDR3 loop is CASSVGAGGGSGANVLTF. As DNA, the CDR3 is TGTGCCAGCAGCGTAGGGGCAGGGGGAGGCTCTGGGGCCAACGTCCTGACTTTC.

J is TRBJ2-7 and V is TRBV7-6; no reliable D call. CDR1 is SGHVS and CDR2 is FNYEAQ in the germline V gene. This CDR3 is built from 13 residues. Trimming stripped 3 bases from V and 6 bases from J, with 12 bases between. CDR3 region: CASSFGSRLEQYF. The CDR3 DNA reads TGTGCCAGCAGCTTCGGCTCACGCCTCGAGCAGTACTTC.

The genes are TRBV7-9 and TRBJ2-1; 9 bases align to TRBD2. Germline V lookup: CDR1 SEHNR, CDR2 FQNEAQ (reference sequence). The CDR3 spans 15 residues. With V trimmed by 4 bases and J by 6 bases, 7 bases remained unmatched. In nucleotides, the CDR3 is TGTGCCAGCAGCTCATTTAGCGGGAGAAGCAATGAGCAGTTCTTC. Translating gives CASSSFSGRSNEQFF.

V usage is TRBV11-3 and J usage is TRBJ2-1; TRBD2 matches at 12 bases. This CDR3 is 17 amino acids long. CDR1 and CDR2 (germline): SGHNT, YENEEA. The V and J ends lost 1 base and 6 bases, in that order; junction bases with no gene match: 7. CDR3 nucleotide sequence: TGTGCCAGCAGCTTAGGAGTACCTAGCGGGAGGGCCAATGAGCAGTTCTTC. Translated, it gives CASSLGVPSGRANEQFF.

This sequence joins TRBV18 and TRBJ1-3, with D hard to call. V lost 5 bases and J 1 base, leaving 9 bases between the germline ends. This CDR3 spans 14 amino acids. Germline V gene lookup returns CDR1 KGHSH and CDR2 LQKENI. The CDR3 is CASSSYGSGNTIYF. CDR3 nucleotide sequence: TGTGCCAGCTCATCCTACGGATCTGGAAACACCATATATTTT.

V is TRBV27 and J is TRBJ1-5; TRBD1 might be the D (6 bases). This CDR3 is built from 17 residues. CDR1 is MNHEY, CDR2 SMNVEV, per germline (reference sequence). The V and J ends lost 2 bases and 2 bases respectively, with 16 bases between them. The CDR3 spells CASSLRGQGIRNQPQHF. CDR3 nucleotide sequence: TGTGCCAGCAGTTTAAGAGGGCAGGGGATACGCAATCAGCCCCAGCATTTT.

In its sample, this clone was seen once. V gene TRBV6-1 combines with J gene TRBJ2-2; 8 bases are shared with TRBD2. The CDR3 runs 17 residues. V dropped 4 bases and J dropped 1; count of bases not matched to a gene: 8. Per germline, CDR1 MNHNS and CDR2 SASEGT. CDR3 DNA: TGTGCCAGCAGTGCGCCCCCAAGCGGGAGGAACACCGGGGAGCTGTTTTTT. Residues: CASSAPPSGRNTGELFF.

The chain carries TRBV18 and TRBJ2-5; D gene unclear. CDR3 length: 13 residues. Looked up from germline, CDR1 is KGHSH and CDR2 is LQKENI. Deletions cut 0 bases from V and 7 bases from J, with 9 bases between. In nucleotides, the CDR3 is TGTGCCAGCTCACCACCTACGGTGGGGACCCAGTACTTC. Its translation is CASSPPTVGTQYF.

V is TRBV5-4 and J is TRBJ2-6; weak D call: TRBD1 (5 bases). Trimming removed 4 bases from V and 0 bases from J, with 8 bases in between. The CDR3 contains 15 residues. Germline values: CDR1 SGHNT, CDR2 YYREEE (reference sequence). In DNA, the CDR3 is TGTGCCAGCAGCGTAGACAGCTCTGGGGCCAACGTCCTGACTTTC. Amino acids: CASSVDSSGANVLTF.

CDR3 sequence: CASSYGTSGRAVTGELFF. CDR3 in DNA: TGTGCCAGCAGCTACGGGACTAGCGGGAGGGCCGTAACCGGGGAGCTGTTTTTT. V gene TRBV5-4 combines with J gene TRBJ2-2; TRBD2 matches at 16 bases. The germline gives CDR1 SGHNT, CDR2 YYREEE (reference sequence). V lost 3 bases and J lost 5; bases outside the gene matches: 7. This CDR3 contains 18 residues.